The rows below give T cell receptor beta chains drawn from one sample of a study of T cell changes during pregnancy in multiple sclerosis. Clones were sequenced by immunoSEQ multiplex PCR, and TCRdb holds only the in-frame ones, with some missing. This table has some 30,000 clones, roughly 89% appearing once. The sample in question was CD8+ T cells from peripheral blood mononuclear cells, obtained before pregnancy. Receptor source: a female donor with multiple sclerosis, enrolled in a pregnancy study. Both conserved end residues are part of each CDR3. The D gene is left open where the match is weak. Some rows mark clone size as missing; the rest say once, few, many or name a class of expanded clone.

TRBJ2-3 | TRBV10-1 | TRBD2 | - | CASSGAGARDTQYF | TGCGCCAGCAGTGGAGCGGGAGCAAGAGATACGCAGTATTTT
TRBJ2-3 | TRBV5-1 | TRBD1 | - | CASSSRTGGEADTQYF | TGCGCCAGCAGCTCTAGGACAGGGGGCGAGGCGGATACGCAGTATTTT
TRBJ2-1 | TRBV27 | TRBD2 | - | CASSLFLAGVYNEQFF | TGTGCCAGCAGTTTATTTTTAGCGGGGGTATACAATGAGCAGTTCTTC
TRBJ2-5 | TRBV19 | TRBD2 | - | CASSMAGDAETQYF | TGTGCCAGTAGTATGGCGGGAGACGCAGAGACCCAGTACTTC
TRBJ1-1 | TRBV7-3 | TRBD1 | - | CASSLAGGRTEAFF | TGTGCCAGCAGCTTGGCAGGGGGACGCACTGAAGCTTTCTTT
TRBJ1-5 | TRBV6-5 | - | - | CASKPGQNSNQPQHF | TGTGCCAGCAAGCCGGGACAAAATAGCAATCAGCCCCAGCATTTT
TRBJ2-7 | TRBV4-1 | TRBD1 | - | CASSHSQGAGYEQYF | TGCGCCAGCAGCCACTCACAGGGGGCGGGCTACGAGCAGTACTTC
TRBJ1-6 | TRBV7-8 | - | - | CASSRGTGETSPLHF | TGTGCCAGCAGCAGAGGGACGGGAGAAACCTCACCCCTCCACTTT
TRBJ2-7 | TRBV5-1 | - | - | CASSYKVLGPVAYEQYF | TGCGCCAGCAGTTATAAGGTTTTGGGGCCCGTGGCCTACGAGCAGTACTTC
TRBJ1-6 | TRBV4-1 | - | few | CASSQDNPSNSPLHF | TGCGCCAGCAGCCAAGATAATCCCAGTAATTCACCCCTCCACTTT
TRBJ2-2 | TRBV7-7 | - | once | CASSQGTGMYTGELFF | TGTGCTAGCAGCCAAGGGACTGGAATGTACACCGGGGAGCTGTTTTTT
TRBJ2-7 | TRBV5-5 | - | - | CASSEQAHAGEQYF | TGTGCCAGCTCCGAGCAAGCTCACGCGGGTGAGCAGTACTTC
TRBJ2-5 | TRBV25-1 | TRBD1 | - | CASSEAGQGARETQYF | TGTGCCAGCAGTGAAGCCGGACAGGGGGCGCGTGAGACCCAGTACTTC
TRBJ1-1 | TRBV7-9 | - | - | CAIPLDGHTEAFF | TGTGCCATCCCCTTGGATGGGCACACTGAAGCTTTCTTT
TRBJ2-1 | TRBV5-1 | TRBD2 | few | CASSFLLAGGYNEQFF | TGCGCCAGCAGCTTCTTACTAGCGGGGGGGTACAATGAGCAGTTCTTC
TRBJ2-7 | TRBV5-1 | - | - | CASSFRSRTYEQYF | TGCGCCAGCAGCTTCAGGTCCCGTACCTACGAGCAGTACTTC
TRBJ2-7 | TRBV4-2 | - | few | CASSSTEGYEQYF | TGTGCCAGCAGCTCGACTGAAGGCTACGAGCAGTACTTC
TRBJ2-1 | TRBV6-6 | - | - | CASSYGEALEQFF | TGTGCCAGCAGTTACGGAGAGGCCCTAGAGCAGTTCTTC
TRBJ2-2 | TRBV13 | - | - | CASSLGQNTGELFF | TGTGCCAGCAGCCTAGGACAGAACACCGGGGAGCTGTTTTTT
TRBJ2-1 | TRBV10-3 | TRBD2 | - | CAISGGTSGETSLGNEQFF | TGTGCCATCAGTGGAGGGACTAGCGGGGAGACATCCCTTGGCAATGAGCAGTTCTTC
TRBJ1-5 | TRBV30 | TRBD1 | - | CAWSLGQGDYSNQPQHF | TGTGCCTGGAGTTTGGGACAGGGGGACTATAGCAATCAGCCCCAGCATTTT
TRBJ2-5 | TRBV28 | - | - | CASRAPDMETQYF | TGTGCCAGCCGGGCACCGGACATGGAGACCCAGTACTTC
TRBJ2-7 | TRBV2 | TRBD2 | - | CASEEAGVGEQYF | TGTGCCAGCGAGGAAGCGGGAGTAGGAGAGCAGTACTTC
TRBJ2-7 | TRBV4-2 | - | - | CASSQGSGISYEQYF | TGTGCCAGCAGCCAAGGTAGCGGAATATCCTACGAGCAGTACTTC
TRBJ2-7 | TRBV30 | TRBD1 | - | CAWSVGTGGYEQYF | TGTGCCTGGAGTGTCGGGACAGGGGGCTACGAGCAGTACTTC
TRBJ2-1 | TRBV4-1 | TRBD1 | - | CASSQETGVNEQFF | TGCGCCAGCAGCCAAGAGACAGGGGTGAATGAGCAGTTCTTC
TRBJ2-2 | TRBV2 | TRBD1 | - | CASTVTGGNTGELFF | TGTGCCAGCACTGTGACAGGGGGGAACACCGGGGAGCTGTTTTTT